Presented here are 28 T cell receptor beta chains from one specimen sequenced in a study of T cell clonality in common variable immunodeficiency. The table came from immunoSEQ multiplex PCR; TCRdb's copy has only in-frame clones and leaves some out. The data show fewer than 40,000 clones, with none appearing a single time. The source material was peripheral blood mononuclear cells. These receptors all stem from a person between 18 and 70 years old in good health.

This clone was recorded many times. The read gets to within 3 residues of the CDR3 end, and the germline J gene fills in the rest. The J gene is TRBJ1-6, the V gene TRBV30; tentative D call: TRBD1 (6 bases). Germline V gene sequence: CDR1 GTSNPN, CDR2 SVGIG (reference sequence). The CDR3 sequence is 14 residues long. Trimming shortened V by 4 bases and J by 10 bases, and 17 bases separated the two germline ends. CDR3 protein: CAWTLQGKGSPLHF. Partial CDR3 DNA: TGTGCCTGGACCCTACAGGGTAAAGGGTCACCC.

This clone was seen only a few times. From the germline J gene comes the end of the CDR3, since the read stops 3 residues before it. This chain links TRBV18 with TRBJ1-2; D possibly corresponds to TRBD1 (5 bases). The CDR3 has 16 residues. Per germline, CDR1 KGHSH and CDR2 LQKENI. CDR3 bases read: TGTGCCAGCTCAGAAGACCGGGACTTATCCACAGATACC. It is translated as CASSEDRDLSTDT. The full-length CDR3 reads as CASSEDRDLSTDTYTF.

Details on this clone: The read finishes 3 residues shy of the CDR3 end, and the germline J gene is used to complete it. The rearrangement links TRBV2 to TRBJ1-2; D is undetermined. Germline assignment: CDR1 SNHLY and CDR2 FYNNEI. The CDR3 covers 13 residues. The CDR3 loop is CASSFGDTDTYTF. Partial CDR3 DNA: TGTGCCAGCAGTTTTGGCGACACAGATACC.

This clone has a count of ten or more. The sequenced fragment ends 3 residues before the CDR3 boundary, so the rest is inferred from the germline J gene. The rearrangement uses TRBV5-1 and TRBJ1-2, with D perhaps TRBD1 (6 bases). Germline V gives CDR1 SGHRS, CDR2 YFSETQ. V lost 5 bases and J 1 base, leaving 9 bases between the germline ends. This CDR3 is 13 amino acids long. The CDR3 DNA, read in part, is TGCGCCAGCAGACAGGGCTATAACTATGGC. This sequence encodes CASRQGYNYG. Given in full, the CDR3 is CASRQGYNYGYTF.

This clone was observed at least ten times. The sequenced CDR3 bases are TGCAGCGTTGAAACAGGGGGCTATGAAAAG. Translation gives CSVETGGYEK. The full CDR3 is CSVETGGYEKLFF. This chain uses TRBV29-1 with TRBJ2-2; 9 bases line up with TRBD1. Read sequence stops 3 residues before the CDR3 end, and the germline J gene provides the missing end. Per the germline V gene, CDR1 is SQVTM and CDR2 is ANQGSEA. This CDR3 is 13 amino acids long.

This clone was detected many times. CDR3 region: CASSPGTGIMNTEAFF. CDR3 bases read: TGCGCCAGCAGCCCCGGGACAGGGATTATGAACACTGAA. V gene TRBV5-1 combines with J gene TRBJ1-1, with TRBD1 identical over 9 bases. The CDR3 end is not reached by the read, which stops 3 residues before it; the germline J gene fills it in. V shed 4 bases, J shed 0 bases, and the junction held 7 bases outside the gene matches. The CDR3 consists of 16 residues. The germline gives CDR1 SGHRS, CDR2 YFSETQ. Filled out from reference TRBV5-1 and TRBJ1-1, the complete variable domain reads KAGVTQTPRYLIKTRGQQVTLSCSPISGHRSVSWYQQTPGQGLQFLFEYFSETQRNKGNFPGRFSGRQFSNSRSEMNVSTLELGDSALYLCASSPGTGIMNTEAFFGQGTRLTVV.

This clone appeared many times. The CDR3 goes on 3 residues after the read ends, and that part is filled in from the germline J gene. V and J are TRBV19 and TRBJ2-1; 12 nucleotides agree with TRBD1. V trimming: 6 bases; J trimming: 4 bases; junction bases outside the gene matches: 4. The CDR3 is made up of 15 amino acids. Germline assignment: CDR1 LNHDA and CDR2 SQIVND (reference sequence). CDR3 sequence reads: CASRGDRGLYNEQFF. The covered CDR3 bases are TGTGCCAGTAGGGGGGACAGGGGGCTTTACAATGAG.

As regards this clone: The read terminates 3 residues before the CDR3 end, so the remaining end is supplied by the germline J gene. The chain is built from TRBV2 and TRBJ1-2; D is perhaps TRBD1 (6 bases). Germline V lookup: CDR1 SNHLY, CDR2 FYNNEI. CDR3 length: 14 residues. The CDR3 loop reads CASSPTGKPYDYTF. CDR3 DNA (partial): TGTGCCAGCAGTCCGACAGGCAAACCCTACGAC.

There are many counts of this clone. The CDR3 end is not reached by the read, which stops 3 residues before it; the germline J gene fills it in. The V and J genes are TRBV18 and TRBJ2-5; tentative D call: TRBD2 (5 bases). The V gene lost 5 bases and the J gene lost 7 bases, with 14 bases spanning the gap. The germline V gene encodes CDR1 KGHSH and CDR2 LQKENI. This CDR3 is 13 amino acids long. The CDR3 is CASSGQVRGTQYF. The covered CDR3 bases are TGTGCCAGCTCAGGGCAGGTTCGGGGGACC.

This clone was seen many times. The read ends 3 residues before the CDR3 terminus; that terminus is restored from the germline J gene. The chain couples TRBV12-3 or TRBV12-4 to TRBJ2-3, with D tentatively TRBD2 (6 bases). V lost 7 bases and J lost 1, with 12 bases in between. This CDR3 contains 14 residues. Here the CDR3 reads CASNRDSGTDTQYF. CDR3 DNA, as far as it was read: TGTGCCAGCAACCGGGACTCCGGCACAGATACG.

The sample holds many counts of this clone. The missing CDR3 end, 3 residues past where the read stops, is filled in from the germline J gene. The chain links TRBV18 to TRBJ2-7; 9 bases align to TRBD1. Germline V lookup: CDR1 KGHSH, CDR2 LQKENI. The CDR3 sequence is 15 residues long. The J segment lost 2 bases and the V segment lost 6 bases, leaving 8 bases of the junction unmatched. The CDR3 bases that were read are TGTGCCAGCTCCCGGCGGGGACAGGGCACCTACGAG. Residues: CASSRRGQGTYE. The full-length CDR3 reads as CASSRRGQGTYEQYF.

As regards this clone: Germline and junction disagree at one end, which may indicate a read error. The read falls 3 residues short of the CDR3 end, and the missing part is taken from the germline J gene. J is TRBJ1-2 and V is TRBV30; D unresolved. CDR3 size: 14 residues. The germline V gene encodes CDR1 GTSNPN and CDR2 SVGIG (reference sequence). CDR3 DNA, as far as it was read: TGTGCCTGGAGACTAGCGGTTAAACAATATGAC. Its protein is CAWRLAVKQYD. The CDR3 reads in full as CAWRLAVKQYDYTF.

This clone was counted ten times or more. The junction departs from the called germline gene at one end, perhaps through a read error. The read stops 3 residues short of the end of the CDR3; the missing end is completed from the germline J gene. The gene calls are TRBV4-2 and TRBJ1-5; D is possibly TRBD1 (5 bases). Germline CDR1 and CDR2: LGHNA and YNFKEQ. The CDR3 has 16 residues. The part of the CDR3 DNA that was read is TGCGCCAGCAGCCAAGACCACCGGCAGGGAGATCAGCCC. Its translation is CASSQDHRQGDQP. The entire CDR3 reads CASSQDHRQGDQPQHF.

This clone appeared many times. Germline is not matched at one junction end, which may reflect a read error. The missing CDR3 end, 3 residues past where the read stops, is filled in from the germline J gene. The chain is built from TRBV4-2 and TRBJ2-1; 11 bases are a match to TRBD2. This CDR3 contains 17 residues. Germline CDR1 reads LGHNA; CDR2 reads YNFKEQ. The CDR3 sequence: CASSQMLAGGTYNEQFF. CDR3 DNA (partial): TGCGCCAGCAGCCAAATGCTAGCGGGGGGTACCTACAATGAG.

This clone has a count of ten or more. This chain's CDR3 is CASSKGGARVDTQYF. CDR3 DNA, as far as it was read: TGTGCCAGCAGCAAAGGGGGGGCCAGGGTAGATACG. The chain links TRBV7-9 to TRBJ2-3; perhaps TRBD2 as D (7 bases). Read sequence stops 3 residues before the CDR3 end, and the germline J gene provides the missing end. Trimming left V 5 bases short and J 5 bases short, with 17 bases between. The V gene's germline CDR1 is SEHNR and CDR2 FQNEAQ (reference sequence). CDR3 length equals 15 residues.

This clone was counted a few times. Given a far larger clone just one base away, this is likely a sequencing read error. The read ends 3 residues shy of where the CDR3 ends; the end is completed using the germline J gene. The chain employs TRBV30 and TRBJ1-5, with a weak D call TRBD1 (5 bases). The CDR3 sequence is 14 residues long. Germline lookup yields CDR1 GTSNPN and CDR2 SVGIG (reference sequence). The CDR3 here is CARSGGGTGQPQHF. The part of the CDR3 DNA that was read is TGTGCCCGGAGTGGCGGAGGGACTGGACAGCCC.

This clone was seen repeatedly, ten times or more. The read ends 3 residues early relative to the CDR3; the germline J gene fills the gap. This chain uses TRBV5-1 with TRBJ2-7; D may be TRBD1 (5 bases). Germline CDR1 and CDR2: SGHRS and YFSETQ. The V end was cut by 4 bases, the J end by 2 bases, with 13 bases between. The length of the CDR3 is 14 residues. The sequenced part of the CDR3 DNA is TGCGCCAGCAGCGAGGTAGCAGGGACCTACGAG. Translated: CASSEVAGTYE. The whole CDR3 sequence is CASSEVAGTYEQYF.

In this sample, this clone turned up many times. The read falls 3 residues short of the CDR3 end, and the missing part is taken from the germline J gene. The chain has TRBV5-1 and TRBJ2-7; D possibly corresponds to TRBD1 (5 bases). The V and J ends lost 0 bases and 3 bases respectively, with 16 bases between them. The germline CDR1 and CDR2 sequences are SGHRS and YFSETQ. The CDR3 has 16 residues. CDR3 bases read: TGCGCCAGCAGCTTGGTTAACCAGGGCAAGGGCTACGAG. It translates to CASSLVNQGKGYE. The whole CDR3 is CASSLVNQGKGYEQYF.

This clone was detected many times. Read coverage stops 3 residues before the CDR3 terminus; the germline J gene supplies the remainder. The rearrangement links TRBV29-1 to TRBJ1-2; TRBD1 might be the D (6 bases). CDR1 and CDR2 from the germline V gene are SQVTM and ANQGSEA. The CDR3 is 15 residues long. The V end was cut by 5 bases, the J end by 6 bases, with 22 bases between. CDR3 DNA (partial): TGCAGCGTTCAACCACAAGCTACAGGGATTCATGGC. Encoded protein: CSVQPQATGIHG. The whole CDR3 sequence reads CSVQPQATGIHGYTF.

This clone was seen many times. The observed sequence ends 3 residues before the CDR3 terminus, with the missing tail filled in from the germline J gene. The V gene is TRBV7-6, the J gene TRBJ2-3; 10 nucleotides match TRBD2. V lost 0 bases and J lost 4; bases outside the gene matches: 10. The CDR3 runs to 18 residues. Looked up from germline, CDR1 is SGHVS and CDR2 is FNYEAQ. CDR3 amino acids: CASSLAPSSGSGADTQYF. CDR3 DNA, as far as it was read: TGTGCCAGCAGCTTAGCCCCCTCTAGCGGGAGTGGGGCAGATACG.

This clone was seen many times. The sequence runs out 3 residues before the end of the CDR3; the remainder is reconstructed from the germline J gene. The V gene is TRBV3-1 (or the pseudogene TRBV3-2), the J gene TRBJ1-2; 10 positions match TRBD1. This CDR3 is 15 amino acids long. V shed 3 bases and J 6 bases; nucleotides not matched to a gene: 7. In germline, CDR1 is LGHDT, CDR2 YNNKEL (reference sequence). CDR3 protein: CASSHRQGALDGYTF. CDR3 DNA, as far as it was read: TGTGCCAGCAGCCACCGACAGGGGGCGCTCGATGGC.

In this sample, this clone turned up many times. The CDR3 end falls 3 residues outside the read, so it is completed with the germline J gene. The chain couples TRBV2 to TRBJ1-1; no clear D. The germline CDR1 and CDR2 sequences are SNHLY and FYNNEI. This CDR3 contains 13 residues. Here the CDR3 reads CASSEYRAREAFF. The DNA read from the CDR3 is TGTGCCAGCAGTGAATATAGGGCCCGCGAA.

Ten or more counts support this clone. The missing CDR3 end, 3 residues past where the read stops, is filled in from the germline J gene. J is TRBJ2-7 and V is TRBV6-1; possible D gene TRBD1, 6 bases. The ends were cut back, 2 bases at V and 4 bases at J, with 15 bases in the middle. CDR1 and CDR2 (germline): MNHNS, SASEGT. The CDR3 has 15 residues. CDR3 residues: CASSESPRGNYEQYF. The CDR3 DNA, read in part, is TGTGCCAGCAGTGAATCTCCCAGGGGAAATTACGAG.

In this sample, this clone turned up many times. The junction differs from germline at one of its ends, possibly a read error. The read finishes 3 residues shy of the CDR3 end, and the germline J gene is used to complete it. The chain joins TRBV4-2 to TRBJ1-3, with no clear D. From germline, CDR1 is LGHNA and CDR2 YNFKEQ. The CDR3 is made up of 16 amino acids. The chain's CDR3 is CASSPTLEGLGNTIYF. The part of the CDR3 DNA that was read is TGCGCCAGCAGCCCAACCTTGGAAGGGCTTGGAAACACC.

This clone was detected ten times or more. Read sequence stops 3 residues before the CDR3 end, and the germline J gene provides the missing end. The rearrangement uses TRBV20-1 and TRBJ2-7; 9 bases match TRBD2. The germline V gene has CDR1 DFQATT and CDR2 SNEGSKA (reference sequence). The CDR3 runs 15 residues. The trim removed 5 bases at V and 2 bases at J, leaving 10 bases unmatched. The CDR3 region is CSARKTSGSPYEQYF. CDR3 DNA (partial): TGCAGTGCTCGTAAAACTAGCGGGTCTCCCTACGAG.

This clone was detected many times. Read coverage stops 3 residues before the CDR3 terminus; the germline J gene supplies the remainder. The chain has TRBV20-1 and TRBJ1-4, with D possibly TRBD1 on 6 matching bases. Per germline, CDR1 DFQATT and CDR2 SNEGSKA (reference sequence). This CDR3 contains 14 residues. V was clipped by 1 base and J by 3 bases, with 9 bases between them. This CDR3 reads CSARVHRANEKLFF. CDR3 DNA, as far as it was read: TGCAGTGCTAGAGTACACAGGGCTAATGAAAAA.

This clone was picked up many times. The read comes to an end 3 residues before the CDR3 does, leaving the germline J gene to fill in the end. The genes are TRBV2 and TRBJ1-1; D ambiguous. Germline assignment: CDR1 SNHLY and CDR2 FYNNEI. The CDR3 covers 10 residues. CDR3 DNA (partial): TGTGCCAGCAGCAGGTTCGAA. It encodes CASSRFE. From start to end, the CDR3 is CASSRFEAFF.

This clone was detected ten times or more. The CDR3 extends 3 residues past the end of the read, so its final part is completed from the germline J gene. The rearrangement links TRBV27 to TRBJ1-4, with D unclear. The CDR3 is 15 residues long. V dropped 8 bases and J dropped 0 bases, with 13 bases sitting between them. Germline CDR1 MNHEY, CDR2 SMNVEV (reference sequence). CDR3 loop: CASQQFQATNEKLFF. The covered CDR3 bases are TGTGCCAGCCAACAGTTCCAAGCAACTAATGAAAAA.